The rows below give T cell receptor beta chains drawn from one sample of a study of T cell responses to AZD1222 COVID-19 vaccine. This table comes from immunoSEQ multiplex PCR, and its TCRdb copy is limited to in-frame clones, with some not included. The table records about 170,000 clones, 92% of them present only once. The sequencing here drew on peripheral blood, taken on day 0 of AZD1222 vaccination. The receptors come from an adult in good health. Each CDR3 is given with its conserved first and last residue. The D gene is left open where the match is weak. Not every row has a clone size; where given, it reads once, few, many or a size class.

clone_size: once
v_call: TRBV7-2
d_call: -
cdr3_length: 16
j_call: TRBJ1-1
cdr3_aa: CASSSQGRAMNTEAFF
cdr3_nt: TGTGCCAGCAGCTCCCAGGGGAGGGCTATGAACACTGAAGCTTTCTTT

clone_size: -
v_call: TRBV27
d_call: -
cdr3_length: 15
j_call: TRBJ1-5
cdr3_aa: CASSRAQGSNQPQHF
cdr3_nt: TGTGCCAGCAGCCGTGCCCAGGGAAGCAATCAGCCCCAGCATTTT

clone_size: -
v_call: TRBV3-1/TRBV3-2
d_call: TRBD1
cdr3_length: 15
j_call: TRBJ1-1
cdr3_aa: CASSLRQGSNTEAFF
cdr3_nt: TGTGCCAGCAGCCTCAGACAGGGTTCGAACACTGAAGCTTTCTTT

clone_size: -
v_call: TRBV6-5
d_call: TRBD2
cdr3_length: 15
j_call: TRBJ2-5
cdr3_aa: CASDRASGGKETQYF
cdr3_nt: TGTGCCAGCGACCGGGCTAGCGGGGGCAAAGAGACCCAGTACTTC

clone_size: -
v_call: TRBV19
d_call: -
cdr3_length: 14
j_call: TRBJ2-7
cdr3_aa: CASSSYKGRYEQYF
cdr3_nt: TGTGCCAGTAGTTCGTATAAGGGCCGCTACGAGCAGTACTTC

clone_size: -
v_call: TRBV5-6
d_call: TRBD1
cdr3_length: 16
j_call: TRBJ2-5
cdr3_aa: CASSLGGQGGQETQYF
cdr3_nt: TGTGCCAGCAGCTTGGGAGGACAGGGGGGCCAAGAGACCCAGTACTTC

clone_size: once
v_call: TRBV2
d_call: -
cdr3_length: 13
j_call: TRBJ2-1
cdr3_aa: CASSDRSRNEQFF
cdr3_nt: TGTGCCAGCAGTGATAGGTCGCGCAATGAGCAGTTCTTC

clone_size: -
v_call: TRBV6-2/TRBV6-3
d_call: -
cdr3_length: 14
j_call: TRBJ2-3
cdr3_aa: CASSLRQPTDTQYF
cdr3_nt: TGTGCCAGCAGTCTGCGGCAGCCCACAGATACGCAGTATTTT

clone_size: -
v_call: TRBV12-3/TRBV12-4
d_call: -
cdr3_length: 13
j_call: TRBJ2-7
cdr3_aa: CASSLERAYEQYF
cdr3_nt: TGTGCCAGCAGTTTAGAACGAGCCTACGAGCAGTACTTC

clone_size: once
v_call: TRBV11-2
d_call: TRBD1
cdr3_length: 14
j_call: TRBJ1-1
cdr3_aa: CASTWDRAYTEAFF
cdr3_nt: TGTGCCAGCACCTGGGACAGGGCGTACACTGAAGCTTTCTTT

clone_size: -
v_call: TRBV30
d_call: -
cdr3_length: 15
j_call: TRBJ2-7
cdr3_aa: CAWSSDFRSSYEQYF
cdr3_nt: TGTGCCTGGAGTTCAGACTTCCGAAGCTCCTACGAGCAGTACTTC

clone_size: -
v_call: TRBV5-8
d_call: -
cdr3_length: 11
j_call: TRBJ1-3
cdr3_aa: CATGVGNTIYF
cdr3_nt: TGTGCCACAGGGGTGGGAAACACCATATATTTT

clone_size: -
v_call: TRBV4-2
d_call: TRBD2
cdr3_length: 18
j_call: TRBJ2-1
cdr3_aa: CASSQAGVRGSSYNEQFF
cdr3_nt: TGTGCCAGCAGCCAGGCGGGAGTGCGGGGGAGCTCCTACAATGAGCAGTTCTTC

clone_size: -
v_call: TRBV29-1
d_call: -
cdr3_length: 12
j_call: TRBJ1-5
cdr3_aa: CSVGVGNQPQHF
cdr3_nt: TGCAGCGTTGGGGTGGGCAATCAGCCCCAGCATTTT

clone_size: -
v_call: TRBV10-3
d_call: TRBD1
cdr3_length: 16
j_call: TRBJ2-7
cdr3_aa: CAIMGQGGPAFGEQYF
cdr3_nt: TGTGCCATCATGGGACAGGGGGGACCCGCCTTTGGCGAGCAGTACTTC

clone_size: -
v_call: TRBV9
d_call: -
cdr3_length: 16
j_call: TRBJ1-3
cdr3_aa: CASSVDLKGSGNTIYF
cdr3_nt: TGTGCCAGCAGCGTAGATTTAAAGGGATCTGGAAACACCATATATTTT

clone_size: -
v_call: TRBV19
d_call: -
cdr3_length: 12
j_call: TRBJ1-2
cdr3_aa: CASSLGRDGYTF
cdr3_nt: TGTGCCAGTAGCCTTGGGAGGGATGGCTACACCTTC

clone_size: once
v_call: TRBV5-8
d_call: -
cdr3_length: 16
j_call: TRBJ2-5
cdr3_aa: CASSLAQASHQETQYF
cdr3_nt: TGTGCCAGCAGCTTGGCCCAGGCTAGCCATCAAGAGACCCAGTACTTC

clone_size: -
v_call: TRBV2
d_call: TRBD1
cdr3_length: 14
j_call: TRBJ1-4
cdr3_aa: CASAGTGGTEKLFF
cdr3_nt: TGTGCCAGCGCCGGGACAGGGGGAACCGAAAAACTGTTTTTT

clone_size: -
v_call: TRBV4-1
d_call: TRBD1
cdr3_length: 16
j_call: TRBJ2-2
cdr3_aa: CASSHQTGGSTGELFF
cdr3_nt: TGCGCCAGCAGCCACCAGACAGGGGGATCGACCGGGGAGCTGTTTTTT

clone_size: -
v_call: TRBV18
d_call: TRBD1
cdr3_length: 15
j_call: TRBJ2-2
cdr3_aa: CASSLDRANTGELFF
cdr3_nt: TGTGCCAGCTCCCTGGACAGGGCGAACACCGGGGAGCTGTTTTTT

clone_size: -
v_call: TRBV7-3
d_call: -
cdr3_length: 16
j_call: TRBJ1-5
cdr3_aa: CASSLTRAGSNQPQHF
cdr3_nt: TGTGCCAGCAGCTTAACGAGGGCAGGCAGCAATCAGCCCCAGCATTTT

clone_size: -
v_call: TRBV10-1
d_call: -
cdr3_length: 13
j_call: TRBJ1-3
cdr3_aa: CATLIPSGNTIYF
cdr3_nt: TGCGCCACTCTTATACCCTCTGGAAACACCATATATTTT

clone_size: once
v_call: TRBV2
d_call: TRBD1
cdr3_length: 14
j_call: TRBJ2-7
cdr3_aa: CASSGDRGFYEQYF
cdr3_nt: TGTGCCAGCAGTGGCGACAGGGGGTTCTACGAGCAGTACTTC

clone_size: -
v_call: TRBV2
d_call: TRBD2
cdr3_length: 19
j_call: TRBJ2-2
cdr3_aa: CASSDYASGRAGNTGELFF
cdr3_nt: TGTGCCAGCAGCGATTACGCTAGCGGGAGGGCCGGGAACACCGGGGAGCTGTTTTTT

clone_size: once
v_call: TRBV7-3
d_call: -
cdr3_length: 15
j_call: TRBJ1-2
cdr3_aa: CASSISGTANYGYTF
cdr3_nt: TGTGCCAGCAGCATATCCGGGACGGCTAACTATGGCTACACCTTC

clone_size: -
v_call: TRBV5-6
d_call: TRBD2
cdr3_length: 19
j_call: TRBJ2-5
cdr3_aa: CASSFITGTSGGADETQYF
cdr3_nt: TGTGCCAGCAGCTTTATTACCGGGACTAGCGGGGGGGCTGATGAAACCCAGTACTTC

clone_size: few
v_call: TRBV9
d_call: -
cdr3_length: 13
j_call: TRBJ2-7
cdr3_aa: CASSVDFVGEQYF
cdr3_nt: TGTGCCAGCAGCGTAGACTTCGTCGGCGAGCAGTACTTC

clone_size: -
v_call: TRBV4-3
d_call: -
cdr3_length: 15
j_call: TRBJ1-3
cdr3_aa: CASSQGQSSGNTIYF
cdr3_nt: TGCGCCAGCAGCCAAGGACAGAGCTCTGGAAACACCATATATTTT

clone_size: -
v_call: TRBV7-2
d_call: TRBD2
cdr3_length: 14
j_call: TRBJ2-2
cdr3_aa: CASSLEAGTGELFF
cdr3_nt: TGTGCCAGCAGCTTGGAAGCGGGGACCGGGGAGCTGTTTTTT

clone_size: -
v_call: TRBV7-8
d_call: TRBD1
cdr3_length: 14
j_call: TRBJ1-5
cdr3_aa: CASSLQGGNQPQHF
cdr3_nt: TGTGCCAGCAGCTTACAGGGGGGCAATCAGCCCCAGCATTTT

clone_size: -
v_call: TRBV5-1
d_call: -
cdr3_length: 15
j_call: TRBJ1-1
cdr3_aa: CASSLDGGRTLEAFF
cdr3_nt: TGCGCCAGCAGCTTGGATGGAGGGAGAACACTTGAAGCTTTCTTT

clone_size: -
v_call: TRBV19
d_call: -
cdr3_length: 15
j_call: TRBJ2-6
cdr3_aa: CASRKSLSGANVLTF
cdr3_nt: TGTGCCAGTAGAAAGTCCCTCTCTGGGGCCAACGTCCTGACTTTC

clone_size: -
v_call: TRBV7-9
d_call: TRBD1
cdr3_length: 14
j_call: TRBJ2-1
cdr3_aa: CASSARDRGNEQFF
cdr3_nt: TGTGCCAGCAGCGCAAGGGACAGGGGGAATGAGCAGTTCTTC

clone_size: -
v_call: TRBV6-9
d_call: TRBD2
cdr3_length: 15
j_call: TRBJ2-3
cdr3_aa: CASSYTREGTDTQYF
cdr3_nt: TGTGCCAGCAGTTATACACGGGAGGGTACAGATACGCAGTATTTT

clone_size: -
v_call: TRBV7-9
d_call: -
cdr3_length: 16
j_call: TRBJ1-2
cdr3_aa: CASSLGGGRANYGYTF
cdr3_nt: TGTGCCAGCAGCTTAGGGGGCGGTAGAGCTAACTATGGCTACACCTTC

clone_size: -
v_call: TRBV29-1
d_call: TRBD1
cdr3_length: 12
j_call: TRBJ1-2
cdr3_aa: CSVGTGLYGYTF
cdr3_nt: TGCAGCGTGGGGACAGGATTGTATGGCTACACCTTC

clone_size: -
v_call: TRBV12-3/TRBV12-4
d_call: -
cdr3_length: 13
j_call: TRBJ1-2
cdr3_aa: CASSLQGYYGYTF
cdr3_nt: TGTGCCAGCAGTTTACAGGGTTACTATGGCTACACCTTC

clone_size: -
v_call: TRBV25-1
d_call: -
cdr3_length: 17
j_call: TRBJ2-1
cdr3_aa: CASSPHGTMSSYNEQFF
cdr3_nt: TGTGCCAGCAGTCCCCATGGGACGATGAGCTCCTACAATGAGCAGTTCTTC

clone_size: -
v_call: TRBV4-2
d_call: -
cdr3_length: 17
j_call: TRBJ1-5
cdr3_aa: CASSQDLGGQNNQPQHF
cdr3_nt: TGTGCCAGCAGCCAAGATTTGGGAGGGCAGAACAATCAGCCCCAGCATTTT

clone_size: -
v_call: TRBV15
d_call: -
cdr3_length: 15
j_call: TRBJ1-3
cdr3_aa: CATSRDLQGLNTIYF
cdr3_nt: TGTGCCACCAGCAGAGATCTGCAGGGGTTAAACACCATATATTTT

clone_size: -
v_call: TRBV7-2
d_call: -
cdr3_length: 14
j_call: TRBJ1-2
cdr3_aa: CASSPRPEYYGYTF
cdr3_nt: TGTGCCAGCAGCCCCCGGCCAGAGTACTATGGCTACACCTTC

clone_size: -
v_call: TRBV15
d_call: -
cdr3_length: 18
j_call: TRBJ2-7
cdr3_aa: CATSGAGPGTNYSYEQYF
cdr3_nt: TGTGCCACCAGCGGGGCGGGACCCGGGACAAATTACTCCTACGAGCAGTACTTC

clone_size: -
v_call: TRBV5-1
d_call: -
cdr3_length: 14
j_call: TRBJ1-5
cdr3_aa: CASSLEGGHVPQHF
cdr3_nt: TGCGCCAGCAGCTTGGAGGGGGGGCATGTGCCCCAGCATTTT

clone_size: -
v_call: TRBV7-2
d_call: -
cdr3_length: 15
j_call: TRBJ2-6
cdr3_aa: CASSFTGGGANVLTF
cdr3_nt: TGTGCCAGCAGCTTTACCGGCGGCGGGGCCAACGTCCTGACTTTC

clone_size: -
v_call: TRBV4-2
d_call: -
cdr3_length: 15
j_call: TRBJ1-4
cdr3_aa: CASSQERTDGEKLFF
cdr3_nt: TGTGCCAGCAGCCAAGAGAGGACAGATGGGGAAAAACTGTTTTTT

clone_size: -
v_call: TRBV9
d_call: TRBD2
cdr3_length: 15
j_call: TRBJ2-7
cdr3_aa: CASSRRLAGAYEQYF
cdr3_nt: TGTGCCAGCAGCCGTAGACTAGCGGGGGCCTACGAGCAGTACTTC

clone_size: -
v_call: TRBV4-2
d_call: -
cdr3_length: 15
j_call: TRBJ2-1
cdr3_aa: CASSQEASNYNEQFF
cdr3_nt: TGTGCCAGCAGCCAAGAAGCTTCTAACTACAATGAGCAGTTCTTC

clone_size: -
v_call: TRBV18
d_call: TRBD1
cdr3_length: 15
j_call: TRBJ1-3
cdr3_aa: CASSPRQGQGNTIYF
cdr3_nt: TGTGCCAGCTCACCTAGACAGGGCCAAGGAAACACCATATATTTT

clone_size: once
v_call: TRBV11-2
d_call: -
cdr3_length: 16
j_call: TRBJ1-6
cdr3_aa: CASSPQRPEQGSPLHF
cdr3_nt: TGTGCCAGCAGCCCCCAGAGACCTGAACAGGGCTCACCCCTCCACTTT

clone_size: -
v_call: TRBV18
d_call: -
cdr3_length: 12
j_call: TRBJ2-3
cdr3_aa: CASSPNTDTQYF
cdr3_nt: TGTGCCAGCTCACCGAACACAGATACGCAGTATTTT

clone_size: once
v_call: TRBV7-9
d_call: -
cdr3_length: 12
j_call: TRBJ1-2
cdr3_aa: CASSLQNYGYTF
cdr3_nt: TGTGCCAGCAGCTTACAGAACTATGGCTACACCTTC